These 4 T cell receptor beta chains were all obtained from the same sample, sequenced in a study of CD8+ T cells in alopecia areata. Reverse transcribed after extraction, RNA yielded cDNA as the sequencing template. Produced via immunoSEQ multiplex PCR; TCRdb's table is partial and in-frame only. Among around 100,000 clones, roughly three fifths were seen once, and the ten largest hold 9.5% to 15%. Treatment noted: oral pan-JAK inhibitor, 5-10 mg twice daily. The specimen was CD8+ T cells sorted from blood, collected at week 24, from a patient treated with tofacitinib. All receptors come from a human donor with alopecia areata.

Comment on this clone: The same CDR3 arises from other DNA sequences in this sample as well. The V and J genes are TRBV27 and TRBJ2-7; 8 bases line up with TRBD1. This CDR3 region has 14 residues. Unmatched junction bases numbered 6, after V lost 5 bases and J lost 3 bases. Germline CDR1 MNHEY, CDR2 SMNVEV (reference sequence). The CDR3 reads CASSLGQGSYEQYF. As DNA, the CDR3 is TGTGCCAGCAGTCTCGGACAGGGAAGCTACGAGCAGTACTTC.

This chain connects TRBV4-1 to TRBJ2-1, with no clear D. The CDR3 sequence is 15 residues long. The germline V gene encodes CDR1 MGHRA and CDR2 YSYEKL. Trimming removed 0 bases from V and 3 bases from J, with 9 bases in between. CDR3 in DNA: TGCGCCAGCAGCCAAGAGAAACTGGACTACAATGAGCAGTTCTTC. Encoded protein: CASSQEKLDYNEQFF.

This rearrangement joins TRBV6-5 to TRBJ2-7; D uncertain. Looked up from germline, CDR1 is MNHEY and CDR2 is SVGAGI. Trimming stripped 0 bases from V and 5 bases from J, with 8 bases between. The CDR3 extends over 13 amino acids. The CDR3 here is CASSYSEVHEQYF. Written as DNA, the CDR3 is TGTGCCAGCAGTTACTCTGAGGTCCACGAGCAGTACTTC.

The rearrangement joins TRBV5-4 to TRBJ2-7; 10 bases align to TRBD1. Unmatched junction bases numbered 6, after V lost 1 base and J lost 5 bases. Germline V gene data show CDR1 as SGHNT and CDR2 as YYREEE (reference sequence). This CDR3 has 15 amino acids. CDR3 amino acids: CASSLPTGGLNEQYF. Here the CDR3 DNA reads TGTGCCAGCAGCTTGCCGACAGGGGGCCTTAACGAGCAGTACTTC.